This T cell receptor beta chain was sequenced in a study of graft-versus-host responses after intestinal transplantation. Study as a whole: Multivisceral, liver-intestinal, or isolated intestinal transplants were received by the recipients. The whole recipient group had anti-thymocyte globulin induction followed by tacrolimus and steroids for around 3 years. Study-level findings and limits: Recipient marrow harbored GvH clones, some of which surfaced first in ileum or blood. Levels of circulating GvH clones at their peak were associated with early post-transplant HvG declines.

Germline trimming cut 3 bases from V and 3 bases from J; bases unmatched to any gene: 7. Per germline, CDR1 MGHRA and CDR2 YSYEKL. The CDR3 extends over 15 amino acids. Assay: immunoSEQ multiplex PCR; the TCRdb copy retains only in-frame clones and omits some. The sample has tens of thousands of clones, about 94% seen once. Regarding this clone: Its antigen is as yet unknown.

The chain is built from TRBV4-1 and TRBJ2-7; 8 bases match TRBD2. The sequence was collected from a human donor who was the organ donor for an intestinal transplant. The material sequenced was unstimulated CD4+ T cells sorted from spleen or lymph node cells, taken before transplant. CDR3: CASSHRLRGVYEQYF. The CDR3 region has the DNA TGCGCCAGCAGCCACCGCCTGCGGGGGGTCTACGAGCAGTACTTC.